These 3 T cell receptor beta chains were sequenced from one sample in a study of immune evolution from preneoplasia to lung adenocarcinoma (dated by TCRdb to the early 2020s). Library preparation used the immunoSEQ multiplex PCR assay. The table was pulled from immuneACCESS by TCRdb, which kept in-frame rearrangements only. Such tables lose some clones; where checked, under half of the loss comes from unresolved V genes, and the rest has no known cause. In all, the sample holds 35,000 to 40,000 clones, and 74% of those were seen once. The ten largest clones take up approximately 6.5% of the sample. Sequenced input: FFPE invasive lung adenocarcinoma tissue. The cell subset or site label of this sample denotes: frankly invasive lung adenocarcinoma (ADC). These receptor sequences come from a person in their 60s with lung adenocarcinoma.

This clone was seen a handful of times. The genes are TRBV11-2 and TRBJ1-1, with a tentative D call TRBD1 (5 bases). This CDR3 comprises 16 residues. V was trimmed by 1 base and J by 4 bases, leaving 16 bases between them. Germline values: CDR1 SGHAT, CDR2 FQNNGV. Here the CDR3 reads CASSLGGSIRGTEAFF. CDR3 bases: TGTGCCAGCAGCTTAGGGGGGAGCATTAGGGGCACTGAAGCTTTCTTT.

The chain uses TRBV11-3 and TRBJ2-7; TRBD1 or TRBD2 may be the D gene (6 bases each). V dropped 3 bases and J dropped 3 bases, with 12 bases sitting between them. Germline V gives CDR1 SGHNT, CDR2 YENEEA. The CDR3 loop spans 14 amino acids. The CDR3 DNA reads TGTGCCAGCAGCTTTGTACAGGGAGGCTACGAGCAGTACTTC. Translation gives CASSFVQGGYEQYF.

The chain employs TRBV27 and TRBJ2-7, with TRBD1 matching 9 bases. CDR1 and CDR2 from the germline V gene are MNHEY and SMNVEV (reference sequence). The CDR3 loop spans 15 amino acids. J lost 3 bases, V lost 6 bases, and 9 bases had no gene match. CDR3 loop: CASRVGTGSFYEQYF. CDR3 coding DNA: TGTGCCAGCAGAGTCGGGACAGGGAGTTTCTACGAGCAGTACTTC.